The subject of this entry is one T cell receptor beta chain. The PCR made use of 60 Vbeta and 13 Jbeta primers. Assay: immunoSEQ multiplex PCR; the TCRdb copy retains only in-frame clones and omits some. The data contain around 120,000 clones, 60% to 85% of them singletons. CDR1 MNHEY and CDR2 SMNVEV come from the germline V gene (reference sequence). V lost 5 bases and J lost 3; bases outside the gene matches: 12. The CDR3 has 16 amino acids. The data were obtained in a study of cytomegalovirus exposure and HLA in healthy donors. Sequencing used PBMCs. This chain links TRBV27 with TRBJ2-7; 8 nucleotides agree with TRBD1. The origin of this receptor is a woman in her forties in good health and CMV-seronegative. The CDR3 is CASSPSVGQESYEQYF. In DNA, the CDR3 is TGTGCCAGCAGTCCCTCCGTGGGACAGGAGAGCTACGAGCAGTACTTC.